This T cell receptor beta chain is drawn from a study of blood T cell repertoires in COVID-19. Overall study context: The United States, Italy and Spain provided the acute and convalescent COVID-19 samples.

The CDR3 spans 14 residues. Germline V gene data show CDR1 as SGHAT and CDR2 as FQNNGV. The V gene lost 5 bases and the J gene lost 9 bases, with 16 bases spanning the gap. Produced via immunoSEQ multiplex PCR; TCRdb's table is partial and in-frame only. The profile shows roughly 200,000 clones, roughly 86% of them singletons. Specimen: PBMCs or T cells enriched from blood (not recorded which). The rearrangement uses TRBV11-2 and TRBJ2-2, with D possibly being TRBD2 (5 bases). This TCR derives from a woman aged 25 to 39 who had recovered from COVID-19. The CDR3 bases are TGTGCCAGCAGCCCTACGGACTCGTTTCGGGAGCTGTTTTTT. Protein: CASSPTDSFRELFF. Based on the CDR3 plus reference TRBV11-2 and TRBJ2-2, the full variable domain is EAGVAQSPRYKIIEKRQSVAFWCNPISGHATLYWYQQILGQGPKLLIQFQNNGVVDDSQLPKDRFSAERLKGVDSTLKIQPAKLEDSAVYLCASSPTDSFRELFFGEGSRLTVL.